This is a list of T cell receptor beta chains from one sample in a study of cytomegalovirus exposure and HLA in healthy donors. The protocol was immunoSEQ multiplex PCR, while the TCRdb copy is restricted to in-frame clones and leaves out a portion. In the table there are 100,000 to 150,000 clones, approximately 78% of which are singletons. The sample was PBMCs. The receptors stem from a man between 35 and 55 years old in good health and CMV-seronegative. Each CDR3 is given with its conserved first and last residue. D genes are given only for firm matches. Clone sizes are given selectively: once, few, many, or a class where the clone is expanded.

size	V	D	J	CDR3	DNA
NA	TRBV18	NA	TRBJ2-2	CASSPLQPNTGELFF	TGTGCCAGCTCACCACTACAGCCAAACACCGGGGAGCTGTTTTTT
NA	TRBV5-1	TRBD2	TRBJ2-3	CASSFGLAGGTDTQYF	TGCGCCAGCAGCTTCGGCCTAGCGGGGGGCACAGATACGCAGTATTTT
NA	TRBV7-9	NA	TRBJ1-1	CASSLLTGNTEAFF	TGTGCCAGCAGCCTGCTGACGGGTAACACTGAAGCTTTCTTT
NA	TRBV18	TRBD1	TRBJ2-1	CASSPPGTVSYNEQFF	TGTGCCAGCTCACCGCCGGGGACAGTCTCCTACAATGAGCAGTTCTTC
NA	TRBV6-1	TRBD2	TRBJ2-1	CASSETSGGYNEQFF	TGTGCCAGCAGTGAGACTAGCGGGGGATACAATGAGCAGTTCTTC
NA	TRBV7-6	NA	TRBJ2-7	CASSLAAGSTYEQYF	TGTGCCAGCAGCTTAGCGGCCGGGAGCACCTACGAGCAGTACTTC
NA	TRBV2	TRBD2	TRBJ2-2	CASSARLAVGGGELFF	TGTGCCAGCAGTGCGCGGCTAGCGGTGGGGGGAGGGGAGCTGTTTTTT
NA	TRBV7-2	TRBD2	TRBJ2-1	CASSLASGLGYEQFF	TGTGCCAGCAGCTTAGCGAGTGGACTAGGGTATGAGCAGTTCTTC
NA	TRBV7-9	NA	TRBJ2-6	CSSSKAGGFSGANVLTF	TGTTCCAGCAGCAAAGCGGGTGGCTTCTCTGGGGCCAACGTCCTGACTTTC
NA	TRBV7-8	TRBD1	TRBJ1-2	CASSHRDRGGYGYTF	TGTGCCAGCAGCCACCGGGACAGGGGTGGCTATGGCTACACCTTC
NA	TRBV20-1	TRBD2	TRBJ2-5	CSGVGGETQYF	TGCAGTGGGGTGGGGGGGGAGACCCAGTACTTC
NA	TRBV27	NA	TRBJ2-1	CASSLNRPSAYNEQFF	TGTGCCAGCAGTTTAAATAGGCCTAGCGCCTACAATGAGCAGTTCTTC
NA	TRBV9	NA	TRBJ2-2	CASSVREGRHFNTGELFF	TGTGCCAGCAGCGTACGAGAGGGCAGGCACTTTAACACCGGGGAGCTGTTTTTT
NA	TRBV7-6	TRBD2	TRBJ2-1	CASSLVVAGGGEQFF	TGTGCCAGCAGCTTAGTGGTAGCGGGGGGAGGAGAGCAGTTCTTC
NA	TRBV5-1	TRBD1	TRBJ1-2	CASSTLSQGDYTF	TGCGCCAGCAGCACCCTTTCCCAGGGGGATTACACCTTC
NA	TRBV19	TRBD1	TRBJ1-1	CATRWGQGLNTEAFF	TGTGCCACCAGGTGGGGACAGGGACTGAACACTGAAGCTTTCTTT
few	TRBV2	TRBD1	TRBJ2-5	CASIGTGGGETQYF	TGTGCCAGCATTGGGACAGGGGGAGGGGAGACCCAGTACTTC
few	TRBV4-2	TRBD1	TRBJ2-5	CASRSGTGDGETQYF	TGTGCCAGCAGAAGCGGGACAGGGGATGGAGAGACCCAGTACTTC
once	TRBV5-8	TRBD1	TRBJ2-1	CASSPNRDSYNEQFF	TGTGCCAGCAGCCCGAACCGGGACAGCTACAATGAGCAGTTCTTC
NA	TRBV11-2	TRBD1	TRBJ2-7	CASSLVVPGGNLAYEQYF	TGTGCCAGCAGCTTAGTGGTTCCAGGGGGAAATCTAGCCTACGAGCAGTACTTC
many	TRBV2	NA	TRBJ2-7	CASSPGEGPYEQYF	TGTGCCAGCAGTCCTGGAGAAGGTCCTTACGAGCAGTACTTC
NA	TRBV6-5	TRBD1	TRBJ1-2	CASTEGAAGYTF	TGTGCCAGCACCGAGGGGGCGGCCGGCTACACCTTC
NA	TRBV27	NA	TRBJ1-2	CASRRGFNYGYTF	TGTGCCAGCAGGAGGGGGTTCAACTATGGCTACACCTTC
NA	TRBV7-6	TRBD1	TRBJ1-5	CASSLDRGYQPQHF	TGTGCCAGCAGCTTAGACAGGGGGTATCAGCCCCAGCATTTT
NA	TRBV10-3	NA	TRBJ2-5	CAISDTGKFDQETQYF	TGTGCCATCAGTGATACAGGGAAATTTGACCAAGAGACCCAGTACTTC
NA	TRBV15	TRBD1	TRBJ2-3	CATSRRLDNRGDTQYF	TGTGCCACCAGCAGACGCCTGGATAACAGGGGTGATACGCAGTATTTT
NA	TRBV5-4	TRBD2	TRBJ2-3	CASSLTSGGTDTQYF	TGTGCCAGCAGCCTCACTAGCGGGGGCACAGATACGCAGTATTTT
NA	TRBV28	NA	TRBJ1-1	CASHQGRNTEAFF	TGTGCCAGCCATCAGGGTAGGAACACTGAAGCTTTCTTT
few	TRBV19	NA	TRBJ1-1	CASSIISAGQAFF	TGTGCCAGTAGTATTATTTCGGCGGGGCAAGCTTTCTTT
NA	TRBV27	TRBD2	TRBJ2-1	CASSLGTSGWDEQFF	TGTGCCAGCAGTTTAGGGACTAGCGGATGGGATGAGCAGTTCTTC
NA	TRBV18	TRBD2	TRBJ2-7	CASSPSTSGGHEQYF	TGTGCCAGCTCACCTTCGACTAGCGGGGGCCACGAGCAGTACTTC
once	TRBV10-3	NA	TRBJ2-2	CAISISRDITGELFF	TGTGCCATCAGTATTTCTAGGGACATCACCGGGGAGCTGTTTTTT
NA	TRBV2	NA	TRBJ2-7	CASGRGSLREQYF	TGTGCCTCGGGGAGGGGGTCGCTACGGGAGCAGTACTTC
NA	TRBV7-9	TRBD1	TRBJ1-1	CASSWGQGTGETEAFF	TGTGCCAGCAGCTGGGGACAGGGCACCGGAGAAACTGAAGCTTTCTTT
NA	TRBV15	NA	TRBJ2-7	CATSRDRRTLDEQYF	TGTGCCACCAGCAGAGATAGGCGGACTTTGGACGAGCAGTACTTC
NA	TRBV4-3	TRBD1	TRBJ1-2	CASSQDRVQGALDYGYTF	TGCGCCAGCAGCCAAGATCGGGTACAGGGGGCGCTGGACTATGGCTACACCTTC
NA	TRBV4-2	NA	TRBJ1-4	CASSQQRANEEKLFF	TGTGCCAGCAGCCAACAGCGCGCGAATGAAGAAAAACTGTTTTTT
NA	TRBV6-1	TRBD2	TRBJ2-1	CASPRTSGGFHEQFF	TGTGCCAGTCCCCGAACTAGCGGGGGTTTTCATGAGCAGTTCTTC
NA	TRBV19	NA	TRBJ1-5	CASSTAGTSSWGQPQHF	TGTGCCAGTAGTACCGCCGGGACATCCTCCTGGGGTCAGCCCCAGCATTTT
NA	TRBV7-9	NA	TRBJ1-2	CSSSFPSLDISRGYTF	TGTTCCAGCAGCTTCCCGTCCTTGGACATCTCAAGGGGCTACACCTTC
NA	TRBV5-4	TRBD1	TRBJ1-1	CASSFRTGDTEAFF	TGTGCCAGCAGCTTTCGGACAGGGGACACTGAAGCCTTCTTT
NA	TRBV7-9	NA	TRBJ2-1	CASSLAGGWNEQFF	TGTGCCAGCAGCTTAGCGGGGGGATGGAATGAGCAGTTCTTC
NA	TRBV18	NA	TRBJ2-3	CAGPQDTQYF	TGTGCCGGCCCCCAGGATACGCAGTATTTT
NA	TRBV19	NA	TRBJ1-1	CASSYSNTEAFF	TGTGCCAGTAGTTACTCCAACACTGAAGCTTTCTTT